These 12 T cell receptor beta chains were sequenced from one sample in a study of T cell repertoires in cytomegalovirus infection. No antigen has been assigned to these receptors. TCRdb independently ran MiXCR on the reads; one entry per CDR3 protein. This sample has about 770,000 distinct CDR3 sequences; 25% to 30% occur once, and the top ten carry over 10%. Specimen: cultured CD8+ T cells from PBMCs, collected from culture after CMV antigen stimulation. The receptor set was obtained from a human donor in good health (CMV status not recorded). Some clones in this sample may be carry-over from other donors' samples.

A word on this clonotype: This may come from a read error, since a much larger clone is one base off. The chain employs TRBV6-8 and TRBJ2-2, with D possibly matching TRBD2 (6 bases). There are 17 residues in the CDR3. Per germline, CDR1 MNHGY and CDR2 SAAAGT. The CDR3, as DNA: TGTGCCAGCAGTTCAACACCACTAGGGACGGAAGGCGGGGATCTGTTTTTT. Translating it yields CASSSTPLGTEGGDLFF.

This clonotype has a handful of counts. This sequence joins TRBV7-3 and TRBJ2-2; D is perhaps TRBD1 (5 bases). This CDR3 is built from 17 residues. Between the trimmed V and J ends, which lost 0 bases and 7 bases, there was a span of 18 bases. Looked up from germline, CDR1 is SGHTA and CDR2 is FQGTGA. CDR3 sequence (DNA): TGTGCCAGCAGCTTAACTTTAGGGGCAGGAGTCGGCGGGGAGCTGTTTTTT. It encodes CASSLTLGAGVGGELFF.

The CDR3 DNA reads TGTGCCAGCAGACCTAGCGGGTCTAGCACAGATACGCAGTATTTT. Translated: CASRPSGSSTDTQYF. The rearrangement joins TRBV7-2 to TRBJ2-3; 8 bases are shared with TRBD2. The CDR3 is 15 residues long. V shed 6 bases, J shed 0 bases, and the junction held 5 bases outside the gene matches. Germline V gene data show CDR1 as SGHTA and CDR2 as FQGNSA. The full variable domain, its missing parts supplied by reference TRBV7-2 and TRBJ2-3, is GAGVSQSPSNKVTEKGKDVELRCDPISGHTALYWYRQSLGQGLEFLIYFQGNSAPDKSGLPSDRFSAERTGGSVSTLTIQRTQQEDSAVYLCASRPSGSSTDTQYFGPGTRLTVL.

This clonotype was found a few times. J is TRBJ2-2 and V is TRBV27; D gene uncertain. The V and J ends lost 2 bases and 3 bases respectively, with 4 bases between them. Germline CDR1 MNHEY, CDR2 SMNVEV (reference sequence). CDR3 length: 13 residues. The CDR3 sequence is CASSLIYTGELFF. The DNA of the CDR3 is TGTGCCAGCAGTTTAATTTACACCGGGGAGCTGTTTTTT.

This clonotype was counted a few times. J is TRBJ1-6 and V is TRBV4-3; no clear D gene. V lost 0 bases, J lost 6 bases, and 15 bases lay in between. The germline gives CDR1 LGHNA, CDR2 YSLEER. The CDR3 consists of 17 residues. This CDR3 reads CASSQDNIKWGNSPLHF. The CDR3 DNA reads as TGCGCCAGCAGCCAAGATAACATTAAGTGGGGTAATTCACCCCTCCACTTT.

This clonotype was observed a handful of times. The chain joins TRBV4-3 to TRBJ1-1; D is ambiguous. This CDR3 region has 16 residues. Germline V CDR1 and CDR2: LGHNA, YSLEER. V gave up 0 bases and J gave up 2 bases, with 13 bases separating them. This CDR3 is CASSQEGWGKNTEAFF. The CDR3 region has the DNA TGCGCCAGCAGCCAAGAAGGTTGGGGTAAAAACACTGAAGCTTTCTTT.

The chain joins TRBV20-1 to TRBJ1-4, with a possible D match to TRBD1 (5 bases). Looked up from germline, CDR1 is DFQATT and CDR2 is SNEGSKA (reference sequence). This CDR3 contains 17 residues. Between the trimmed V and J ends, which lost 4 bases and 8 bases, there was a span of 26 bases. The CDR3 spells CSAKNRDGLTWREKLFF. The CDR3 bases are TGCAGTGCTAAGAACCGGGACGGACTAACCTGGAGGGAAAAACTGTTTTTT.

This clonotype has more than one count but fewer than ten. The V gene is TRBV19, the J gene TRBJ1-1, with D possibly matching TRBD1 (6 bases). This CDR3 region has 12 residues. The V end lost 3 bases, the J end lost 6 bases, and 8 bases lay between the germline ends. In germline, CDR1 is LNHDA, CDR2 SQIVND (reference sequence). The CDR3 DNA sequence: TGTGCCAGTAGTATGGGGGCGTCTGAAGCTTTCTTT. Protein: CASSMGASEAFF.

This clonotype was seen more than once but under ten times. CDR3 nucleotide sequence: TGTGCCAGTAGACTGAGCGGTTATTATCAGCCCCAGCATTTT. It is translated as CASRLSGYYQPQHF. The chain combines TRBV19 with TRBJ1-5; D remains ambiguous. V gave up 6 bases and J gave up 5 bases, with 14 bases separating them. Germline CDR1 reads LNHDA; CDR2 reads SQIVND (reference sequence). The CDR3 consists of 14 residues.

This clonotype came up many times. The CDR3 DNA reads as TGTGCCAGCGGCCTTGGGGGTAAGACTGAAGCTTTCTTT. Residues: CASGLGGKTEAFF. This chain connects TRBV7-8 to TRBJ1-1; a possible D gene is TRBD1 (5 bases). Trimming shortened V by 8 bases and J by 5 bases, and 15 bases separated the two germline ends. CDR3 size: 13 residues. Looked up from germline, CDR1 is SGHVS and CDR2 is FQNEAQ.

The gene calls are TRBV5-1 and TRBJ2-3; D might be TRBD2 (6 bases). This CDR3 region has 16 residues. Per germline, CDR1 SGHRS and CDR2 YFSETQ. Trimming cost V 2 bases and J 2 bases, with 15 bases left between them. CDR3 DNA sequence: TGCGCCAGCAGCTTCCTTCTTAGCGGACCCACAGATACGCAGTATTTT. Translated, it gives CASSFLLSGPTDTQYF.

In this sample, this clonotype turned up a few times. The rearrangement links TRBV19 to TRBJ1-5; 8 bases line up with TRBD1. The V gene end was trimmed by 4 bases and the J gene end by 1 base; junction bases not matched to a gene: 6. The V gene's germline CDR1 is LNHDA and CDR2 SQIVND (reference sequence). The CDR3 covers 16 residues. The CDR3: CASSRIRDRSNQPQHF. The CDR3, as DNA: TGTGCCAGTAGTAGAATCCGGGACAGGAGCAATCAGCCCCAGCATTTT. Supplemented by reference TRBV19 and TRBJ1-5, the full variable domain reads DGGITQSPKYLFRKEGQNVTLSCEQNLNHDAMYWYRQDPGQGLRLIYYSQIVNDFQKGDIAEGYSVSREKKESFPLTVTSAQKNPTAFYLCASSRIRDRSNQPQHFGDGTRLSIL.